This note documents a single T cell receptor (beta chain) sequence. This sample is drawn from a study of blood T cells in healthy people across ages. For the second PCR, which ran for about 6 to 11 cycles, a sample-barcoded 5' primer and a J-beta primer mix were used. TCRdb re-called the 5' RACE reads through MiXCR, storing one row per CDR3 protein. The table lists around 800,000 distinct CDR3 sequences, approximately 67% of them singletons, with 25% to 30% in the top ten. Specimen: blood. This receptor was identified in a man aged 25-45 years in good health.

The CDR3 coding sequence is TGCGCCAGCAGCTTGGAACCAAGGAACACTGAAGCTTTCTTT. The encoded protein is CASSLEPRNTEAFF. This chain uses TRBV5-1 with TRBJ1-1, with D hard to call. CDR1 is SGHRS and CDR2 is YFSETQ in the germline V gene. This CDR3 region has 14 residues. V shed 0 bases and J shed 1 base, with 7 bases lying between them. Full variable domain (rest looked up from reference TRBV5-1 and TRBJ1-1): KAGVTQTPRYLIKTRGQQVTLSCSPISGHRSVSWYQQTPGQGLQFLFEYFSETQRNKGNFPGRFSGRQFSNSRSEMNVSTLELGDSALYLCASSLEPRNTEAFFGQGTRLTVV.